The 25 T cell receptor beta chains given below trace back to one sample, sequenced in a study of cytomegalovirus exposure and HLA in healthy donors. The PCR made use of 60 Vbeta and 13 Jbeta primers. Using immunoSEQ multiplex PCR, the repertoire was profiled, and TCRdb retains in-frame clones only, with some absent. The table lists just over 200,000 clones. Sequenced material: PBMCs. These receptors were obtained from a girl aged 2 to 9 in good health and CMV-seropositive.

This sequence joins TRBV7-2 and TRBJ1-3, with 7 positions matching TRBD1. CDR1 is SGHTA, CDR2 FQGNSA, per germline. The CDR3 sequence is 16 residues long. V dropped 1 base and J dropped 4; count of bases not matched to a gene: 7. The CDR3 nucleotides are TGTGCCAGCAGCTTAGGGGGACAGCCGTTCGGAAACACCATATATTTT. It codes for CASSLGGQPFGNTIYF.

To note about this clone: This CDR3 is also generated by other DNA sequences in the sample. The chain uses TRBV28 and TRBJ2-7; 7 positions agree with TRBD1. The CDR3 length is 12 residues. With 1 base clipped from V and 6 bases from J, the junction kept 0 bases outside the gene matches. The V gene's germline CDR1 is MDHEN and CDR2 SYDVKM. This chain's CDR3 is CASSLYRGEQYF. In DNA, the CDR3 is TGTGCCAGCAGTTTATACAGGGGCGAGCAGTACTTC.

The chain employs TRBV5-1 and TRBJ2-5; D may be TRBD2 (5 bases). V was pared by 0 bases and J by 2 bases, with 5 bases between. The germline gives CDR1 SGHRS, CDR2 YFSETQ. This CDR3 is built from 13 residues. The CDR3 region has the DNA TGCGCCAGCAGCTTGGAGCGGCAAGAGACCCAGTACTTC. It yields the protein CASSLERQETQYF. Together with reference TRBV5-1 and TRBJ2-5, the CDR3 gives the full variable domain: KAGVTQTPRYLIKTRGQQVTLSCSPISGHRSVSWYQQTPGQGLQFLFEYFSETQRNKGNFPGRFSGRQFSNSRSEMNVSTLELGDSALYLCASSLERQETQYFGPGTRLLVL.

CDR3 DNA: TGTGCCAGCAGAGAGAACCGGGGCTATGGCTACACCTTC. It encodes CASRENRGYGYTF. V usage is TRBV6-1 and J usage is TRBJ1-2; D not certain. Trimming shortened V by 6 bases and J by 4 bases, and 12 bases separated the two germline ends. This CDR3 comprises 13 residues. The germline gives CDR1 MNHNS, CDR2 SASEGT.

This chain connects TRBV6-5 to TRBJ2-2, with a weak D call TRBD1 (6 bases). The ends were cut back, 10 bases at V and 3 bases at J, with 15 bases in the middle. The germline V gene encodes CDR1 MNHEY and CDR2 SVGAGI. The CDR3 runs 14 residues. DNA for the CDR3: TGTGCCATCCGGGACAACCTCCACACCGGGGAGCTGTTTTTT. Protein: CAIRDNLHTGELFF.

The J gene is TRBJ1-5, the V gene TRBV6-1; D may be TRBD1 (6 bases). This CDR3 region has 14 residues. Trimming cost V 5 bases and J 6 bases, with 14 bases left between them. Germline V gives CDR1 MNHNS, CDR2 SASEGT. The chain's CDR3 is CASSHSGTIQPQHF. As DNA, the CDR3 is TGTGCCAGCAGTCACTCCGGGACAATTCAGCCCCAGCATTTT.

The V call is TRBV5-4, the J call TRBJ2-7, with 7 bases that match TRBD1. This CDR3 comprises 16 residues. V was pared by 4 bases and J by 2 bases, with 12 bases of the junction left unmatched. The germline CDR1 and CDR2 sequences are SGHNT and YYREEE (reference sequence). The CDR3 spells CASSQGTGTAPYEQYF. In nucleotides, the CDR3 is TGTGCCAGCAGCCAGGGGACCGGGACAGCTCCCTACGAGCAGTACTTC.

This clone registers medium-sized by frequency. J is TRBJ2-5 and V is TRBV10-2; 7 nucleotides align to TRBD1. CDR1 and CDR2 (germline): WSHSY, SAAADI. Trimming took 7 bases from V and 1 from J; bases not matched to a gene: 6. This CDR3 is built from 14 residues. The CDR3 loop reads CASKSTGTQETQYF. The CDR3 DNA reads TGCGCCAGCAAATCGACAGGGACCCAAGAGACCCAGTACTTC.

This chain links TRBV29-1 with TRBJ1-2; D uncertain. The CDR3 loop spans 12 amino acids. Germline V gene lookup returns CDR1 SQVTM and CDR2 ANQGSEA. V shed 5 bases and J shed 4 bases, with 11 bases lying between them. The CDR3 protein is CSVSLGGYGYTF. CDR3 nucleotides: TGCAGCGTTTCCCTTGGAGGCTATGGCTACACCTTC.

V is TRBV7-6 and J is TRBJ2-2, with 9 bases that match TRBD2. Germline loops: CDR1 SGHVS, CDR2 FNYEAQ. CDR3 length: 18 residues. The V segment lost 1 base and the J segment 4 bases; nucleotides outside the gene matches: 10. The CDR3 DNA is TGTGCCAGCAGCTTAGGGTGGGCAGCGGGAGGAATCACCGGGGAGCTGTTTTTT. It translates to CASSLGWAAGGITGELFF.

The chain combines TRBV19 with TRBJ2-1, with a possible D match to TRBD2 (6 bases). This CDR3 contains 13 residues. Germline V lookup: CDR1 LNHDA, CDR2 SQIVND (reference sequence). Trimming removed 5 bases from V and 9 bases from J, with 14 bases in between. The CDR3 coding sequence is TGTGCCAGTAGTGTGACGGGAGCGCGTGAGCAGTTCTTC. Translated, it gives CASSVTGAREQFF.

This chain connects TRBV2 to TRBJ1-2; TRBD1 is a possible D gene (5 bases). CDR3 length equals 14 residues. The V end was cut by 9 bases, the J end by 0 bases, with 14 bases between. The germline gives CDR1 SNHLY, CDR2 FYNNEI. The CDR3 DNA sequence: TGTGCCAGATACGTTTCAGGGACTAACTATGGCTACACCTTC. It specifies CARYVSGTNYGYTF.

The rearrangement joins TRBV6-6 to TRBJ1-1; D is perhaps TRBD1 (6 bases). The CDR3 covers 13 residues. Trimming stripped 7 bases from V and 3 bases from J, with 12 bases between. The germline V gene encodes CDR1 MNHNY and CDR2 SVGAGI (reference sequence). In DNA form, the CDR3 reads TGTGCCAGCAATTTACAGGGTTACACTGAAGCTTTCTTT. Translation gives CASNLQGYTEAFF.

Here the CDR3 reads CASSLGAGGAWNTEAFF. The CDR3, as DNA: TGTGCCAGCAGCTTGGGGGCAGGGGGCGCTTGGAACACTGAAGCTTTCTTT. The chain employs TRBV5-4 and TRBJ1-1; 8 nucleotides line up with TRBD1. The germline gives CDR1 SGHNT, CDR2 YYREEE (reference sequence). With V trimmed by 0 bases and J by 1 base, 8 bases remained unmatched. The length of the CDR3 is 17 residues.

CDR3 amino acids: CASRDSGNTEAFF. DNA for the CDR3: TGTGCCAGCCGGGATTCGGGGAACACTGAAGCTTTCTTT. The rearrangement links TRBV28 to TRBJ1-1, with D hard to call. This CDR3 contains 13 residues. In germline, CDR1 is MDHEN, CDR2 SYDVKM. V lost 8 bases, J lost 1 base, and 11 bases lay in between.

The chain is built from TRBV7-9 and TRBJ2-1, with 7 bases aligning to TRBD2. V shed 5 bases, J shed 3 bases, and the junction held 13 bases outside the gene matches. Germline CDR1 and CDR2: SEHNR and FQNEAQ (reference sequence). The CDR3 contains 17 residues. In DNA form, the CDR3 reads TGTGCCAGCAGCCCTAGAGGTCCCGGGACTAACTACAATGAGCAGTTCTTC. Its translation is CASSPRGPGTNYNEQFF.

J is TRBJ2-5 and V is TRBV29-1; D gene ambiguous. The CDR3 has 11 residues. V was shortened by 7 bases and J by 7 bases, with 13 bases between the two germline ends. CDR1 is SQVTM and CDR2 is ANQGSEA in the germline V gene. DNA for the CDR3: TGCAGCGAAGGCAGGTGGGTGACCCAGTACTTC. It codes for CSEGRWVTQYF.

The rearrangement links TRBV27 to TRBJ2-7; D unclear. Germline assignment: CDR1 MNHEY and CDR2 SMNVEV (reference sequence). The CDR3 sequence is 15 residues long. V was cut by 4 bases and J by 0 bases, with 13 bases left in between. The DNA for the CDR3 is TGTGCCAGCAGTTCCTCACTCTACCGCTCCTACGAGCAGTACTTC. This sequence encodes CASSSSLYRSYEQYF.

Concerning this clone itself: One end of the junction fails to match germline, which may point to a read error. The chain links TRBV2 to TRBJ1-4; D perhaps matches TRBD1 (5 bases). Germline-derived CDR1 and CDR2 are SNHLY and FYNNEI. CDR3 size: 9 residues. Here the CDR3 DNA reads TGTGCCAGCAGTGAACGGGGGATCTTT. Residues: CASSERGIF.

The chain uses TRBV10-2 and TRBJ2-3, with D uncertain. CDR1 WSHSY and CDR2 SAAADI come from the germline V gene. The CDR3 runs 12 residues. V shed 6 bases and J shed 0 bases, with 4 bases lying between them. The CDR3: CASRLSTDTQYF. The CDR3 coding sequence is TGCGCCAGCAGGCTAAGCACAGATACGCAGTATTTT.

The rearrangement uses TRBV10-3 and TRBJ2-2; 8 bases fit TRBD2. Germline V gene sequence: CDR1 ENHRY, CDR2 SYGVKD. With 4 bases clipped from V and 7 bases from J, the junction kept 8 bases outside the gene matches. This CDR3 has 15 residues. The CDR3 protein is CAISVAGRADGELFF. The CDR3 region has the DNA TGTGCCATCAGTGTGGCCGGGAGGGCAGACGGGGAGCTGTTTTTT.

The gene calls are TRBV5-1 and TRBJ2-1; TRBD2 matches at 11 bases. The CDR3 loop spans 17 amino acids. Germline assignment: CDR1 SGHRS and CDR2 YFSETQ. V lost 3 bases to trimming and J lost 9 bases; unmatched junction nucleotides: 14. The DNA for the CDR3 is TGCGCCAGCAGCTCCGACCTTACTAGCGGGAGACGGGGTGAGCAGTTCTTC. Protein sequence: CASSSDLTSGRRGEQFF.

The CDR3 nucleotides read TGTGCCAGTAGTCCGGGACAGGTCTTCTTAAACACCGGGGAGCTGTTTTTT. The encoded protein is CASSPGQVFLNTGELFF. The V gene is TRBV19, the J gene TRBJ2-2; 8 bases align to TRBD1. This CDR3 comprises 17 residues. Germline assignment: CDR1 LNHDA and CDR2 SQIVND (reference sequence). V lost 5 bases, J lost 2 bases, and 10 bases stayed unmatched.

The rearrangement joins TRBV15 to TRBJ1-1, with 8 nucleotides matching TRBD1. Trimming took 3 bases from V and 1 from J; bases not matched to a gene: 4. The length of the CDR3 is 15 residues. Per the germline V gene, CDR1 is LNHNV and CDR2 is YYDKDF (reference sequence). The CDR3 DNA reads TGTGCCACCAGCAGGACGGGACAGGAGAACACTGAAGCTTTCTTT. Residues: CATSRTGQENTEAFF.

The chain couples TRBV7-7 to TRBJ2-7, with a possible D match to TRBD2 (5 bases). The CDR3 contains 14 residues. Germline-derived CDR1 and CDR2 are SSHAT and FNYEAQ (reference sequence). V was shortened by 1 base and J by 5 bases, with 12 bases between the two germline ends. CDR3 coding DNA: TGTGCCAGCAGCTTAGTCCCTAGCTCGGACGAGCAGTACTTC. Its protein product is CASSLVPSSDEQYF.